The sequence of this T cell receptor beta chain was determined in a study of CXCR3-negative and CXCR3-positive naive CD8 T cells. Whole-study results and caveats: Against CXCR3-negative naive cells, CXCR3-positive naive cells showed more hydrophobic TRB CDR3s.

The TRB cDNA libraries were prepared by 5' RACE with UMI labels. TCRdb reprocessed the 5' RACE reads; each CDR3 protein has one entry and no DNA is given. The sample has around 63,000 distinct CDR3 sequences. Concerning this clonotype: Its specificity is not known.

The source of this sequence is a human donor in good health. Some clones in this sample may be carry-over from other donors' samples. Input material: naive CXCR3+ CD8+ T cells from blood. Subset here: CD45RO-CCR7+CD27+CD95- naive CD8+ T cells expressing CXCR3 (TNR3+).

The CDR3 loop is CASSLSEGDSYGYTF. The chain links TRBV28 to TRBJ1-2. The CDR3 is 15 amino acids. Germline V gene data show CDR1 as MDHEN and CDR2 as SYDVKM.